Described below is a single T cell receptor beta chain sequence and its context. Its specificity is not known. The sample is drawn from a study of blood T cells in healthy people across ages. Next came a second PCR, run for about 6 to 12 cycles, which used a sample-barcoded 5' primer along with a J-beta primer mix. Each CDR3 protein is one row after TCRdb ran MiXCR on the 5' RACE reads. The table includes 700,000 to 1,000,000 distinct CDR3 sequences, under 45% detected once. Isolating PBMCs gave at least 6 million of these cells per sample. Study conclusions and caveats: What prevented conclusive comparison of naive and antigen-experienced cells was that PBMCs were unsorted.

The germline V and J ends were trimmed by 7 bases and 7 bases, with 11 bases remaining between them. CDR3 length equals 11 residues. This sequence was found in a man in his sixties in good health. The rearrangement joins TRBV12-3 or TRBV12-4 to TRBJ2-7, with D tentatively TRBD1 (5 bases). The sequenced sample was blood. In DNA, the CDR3 is TGTGCCAGCACCCTAGGGGATGAGCAGTACTTC. This translates into CASTLGDEQYF.